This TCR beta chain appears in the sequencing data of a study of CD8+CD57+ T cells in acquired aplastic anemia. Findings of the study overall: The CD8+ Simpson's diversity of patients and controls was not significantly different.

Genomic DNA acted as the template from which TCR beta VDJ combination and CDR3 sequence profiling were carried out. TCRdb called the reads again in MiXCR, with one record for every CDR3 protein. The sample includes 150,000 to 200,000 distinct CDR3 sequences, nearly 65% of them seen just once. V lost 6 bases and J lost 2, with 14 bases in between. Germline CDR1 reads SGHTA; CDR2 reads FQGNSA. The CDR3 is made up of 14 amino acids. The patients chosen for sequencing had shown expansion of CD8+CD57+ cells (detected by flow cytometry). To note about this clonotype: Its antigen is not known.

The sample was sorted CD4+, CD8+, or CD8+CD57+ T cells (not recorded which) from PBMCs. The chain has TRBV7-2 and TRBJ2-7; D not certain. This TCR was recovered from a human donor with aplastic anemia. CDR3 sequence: CASSQWGLTYEQYF. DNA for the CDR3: TGTGCCAGCAGTCAGTGGGGTTTGACCTACGAGCAGTACTTC.